The 14 T cell receptor beta chains below come from one sample, sequenced in a study of vaccination and CD4 T cells after COVID-19. These TCRs are of unknown antigen specificity. Time point here: late sampling 161 to 241 days after vaccination in three convalescent patients. Treatment reported: roughly 10-day PBMC culture with coronavirus spike peptide pools or control peptides (ViraFEST assay). CD4+ T cells that had been cultured provided DNA sequenced with the Oncomine TCR Beta short-read assay. Using its own MiXCR run on the PCR reads, TCRdb lists one record per CDR3 protein. Of roughly 15,000 distinct CDR3 sequences in the sample, about 51% were seen once. Sequences were derived from CD4+ T cells from blood, cultured in vitro, sampled about 7 months after SARS-CoV-2 vaccination. The receptors shown here come from a human donor who had recovered from COVID-19.

The CDR3 is CASSIIRRAGYNEQFF. For the CDR3, the DNA is TGTGCCAGTAGTATAATCCGAAGGGCGGGATACAATGAGCAGTTCTTC. This rearrangement joins TRBV19 to TRBJ2-1; D might be TRBD2 (6 bases). This CDR3 is 16 amino acids long. CDR1 and CDR2 from the germline V gene are LNHDA and SQIVND (reference sequence). The V gene lost 2 bases and the J gene lost 4 bases, with 15 bases spanning the gap.

This clonotype came up once. This chain uses TRBV4-2 with TRBJ2-7; D not certain. The CDR3 runs to 17 residues. V gave up 0 bases and J gave up 0 bases, with 15 bases separating them. CDR1 is LGHNA and CDR2 is YNFKEQ in the germline V gene. Here the CDR3 DNA reads TGTGCCAGCAGCCAAGAGTTTGCCGGACCGAGCTCCTACGAGCAGTACTTC. Residues: CASSQEFAGPSSYEQYF.

The V call is TRBV7-2, the J call TRBJ2-7, with D possibly being TRBD1 or TRBD2 (6 bases each). V was cut by 8 bases and J by 3 bases, with 14 bases left in between. This CDR3 has 13 amino acids. Germline V gene sequence: CDR1 SGHTA, CDR2 FQGNSA. CDR3: CASGGRTNYEQYF. As DNA, the CDR3 is TGTGCCAGCGGGGGCAGGACTAACTACGAGCAGTACTTC.

This clonotype appeared a few times. This chain links TRBV6-2 or TRBV6-3 with TRBJ2-7; D not certain. V lost 2 bases, J lost 4 bases, and 6 bases lay in between. Per germline, CDR1 MNHEY and CDR2 SVGEGT. The CDR3 contains 12 residues. CDR3 protein: CASSYTRYEQYF. The CDR3 coding sequence is TGTGCCAGCAGTTACACACGGTACGAGCAGTACTTC.

The chain joins TRBV7-9 to TRBJ2-3, with D tentatively TRBD2 (5 bases). The CDR3 runs 17 residues. Germline V gene sequence: CDR1 SEHNR, CDR2 FQNEAQ (reference sequence). V was pared by 0 bases and J by 2 bases, with 15 bases between. The CDR3 region has the DNA TGTGCCAGCAGCTTAGCGATTACGGCGGGCCTCACAGATACGCAGTATTTT. Amino acids: CASSLAITAGLTDTQYF. The variable domain in full, completed from reference TRBV7-9 and TRBJ2-3, reads DTGVSQNPRHKITKRGQNVTFRCDPISEHNRLYWYRQTLGQGPEFLTYFQNEAQLEKSRLLSDRFSAERPKGSFSTLEIQRTEQGDSAMYLCASSLAITAGLTDTQYFGPGTRLTVL.

The J gene is TRBJ2-7, the V gene TRBV6-1; 9 bases map to TRBD1. With V trimmed by 5 bases and J by 3 bases, 8 bases remained unmatched. This CDR3 contains 15 residues. In germline, CDR1 is MNHNS, CDR2 SASEGT. Written as DNA, the CDR3 is TGTGCCAGCAGTCAGGGGACAGGGCTCTTCTACGAGCAGTACTTC. Protein: CASSQGTGLFYEQYF.

The gene calls are TRBV20-1 and TRBJ1-6; 8 positions agree with TRBD1. CDR3 length equals 14 residues. Germline CDR1 is DFQATT and CDR2 is SNEGSKA (reference sequence). V lost 3 bases and J lost 6; bases outside the gene matches: 4. CDR3 in amino acids: CSARVGTGNSPLHF. CDR3 bases: TGCAGTGCTAGGGTGGGGACAGGTAATTCACCCCTCCACTTT.

The chain has TRBV15 and TRBJ2-1, with D hard to call. The CDR3 spans 16 residues. Germline V gives CDR1 LNHNV, CDR2 YYDKDF (reference sequence). Trimming removed 0 bases at V and 0 bases at J, with 9 bases between. DNA of the CDR3: TGTGCCACCAGCAGAGATGGCGGCAGCTCCTACAATGAGCAGTTCTTC. Protein product: CATSRDGGSSYNEQFF.

V gene TRBV10-3 combines with J gene TRBJ2-7; 9 bases are shared with TRBD2. Looked up from germline, CDR1 is ENHRY and CDR2 is SYGVKD. The V segment lost 1 base and the J segment 8 bases; nucleotides outside the gene matches: 6. The CDR3 runs 14 residues. The DNA for the CDR3 is TGTGCCATCAGTGAGTTAGCGGGAGAAAGGCAGCAGTACTTC. Its protein is CAISELAGERQQYF.

The CDR3 DNA reads as TGTGCCAGCAGCTTATCTAGCGGGGGGCTCTACGAGCAGTACTTC. Its translation is CASSLSSGGLYEQYF. The chain recombines TRBV11-1 with TRBJ2-7; 11 positions agree with TRBD2. V lost 2 bases, J lost 3 bases, and 3 bases stayed unmatched. The length of the CDR3 is 15 residues. Germline V lookup: CDR1 SGHAT, CDR2 FQDESV (reference sequence).

This clonotype was observed once. The gene calls are TRBV4-3 and TRBJ2-5; 8 bases are shared with TRBD1. CDR3 length: 15 amino acids. Germline CDR1 is LGHNA and CDR2 is YSLEER. J was trimmed by 2 bases and V by 3 bases; bases with no gene match: 5. CDR3 nucleotide sequence: TGCGCCAGCAGCCAGCTCAGGACAGGGCAAGAGACCCAGTACTTC. It translates to CASSQLRTGQETQYF.

The rearrangement uses TRBV4-2 and TRBJ2-7; 8 bases line up with TRBD2. The V gene end was trimmed by 3 bases and the J gene end by 1 base; junction bases not matched to a gene: 11. Germline loops: CDR1 LGHNA, CDR2 YNFKEQ. This CDR3 spans 17 amino acids. CDR3 loop: CASSHATGTSLSYEQYF. In nucleotides, the CDR3 is TGTGCCAGCAGCCATGCCACCGGGACTAGTCTATCCTACGAGCAGTACTTC.

This chain uses TRBV7-6 with TRBJ2-3; D is possibly TRBD1 (6 bases). The CDR3 is made up of 14 amino acids. V gave up 6 bases and J gave up 6 bases, with 16 bases separating them. Germline V gene lookup returns CDR1 SGHVS and CDR2 FNYEAQ. CDR3 sequence (DNA): TGTGCCAGCAGTTGGCGACAGGACGGGGATACGCAGTATTTT. This codes for CASSWRQDGDTQYF.

In its sample, this clonotype was seen a few times. The chain joins TRBV7-8 to TRBJ1-5; D is undetermined. Trimming removed 0 bases at V and 4 bases at J, with 10 bases between. This CDR3 region has 15 residues. Germline loops: CDR1 SGHVS, CDR2 FQNEAQ. CDR3 region: CASSLAGWVNQPQHF. The CDR3 DNA is TGTGCCAGCAGCTTAGCTGGTTGGGTTAATCAGCCCCAGCATTTT.